This TCR beta chain was captured in a study of blood T cells in healthy people across ages (dated by TCRdb to between 2015 and 2017). Notes on the research overall: In model experiments, roughly one uniquely barcoded TCR beta cDNA molecule per two T cells was captured by template switching. To avoid experimental bias, donors of different ages were distributed randomly across sequencing lanes. Donors were grouped into four age groups: young (average roughly 17 years), middle-aged (approximately 41), aged (around 56) and long-lived (82). For two donors (one aged 18 to 29 and one aged 80 or older), the study analyzed two additional independent replicas of 1 million unique cDNA reads from the same blood draw. Using deep sequencing normalized with unique cDNA molecular identifiers, the study measured how TCR beta repertoire diversity changes with age. The paper's findings and limits, for the study overall: Because the CMV infection status of the donors was unknown, age-related changes in expanded clonotypes may potentially have been confounded. Observed TCR beta diversity per million T cells fell roughly linearly with age, and a significant reduction was already apparent by age roughly 40. There was a strong correlation between observed TCR beta diversity and the percentage of naive T cells measured by flow cytometry. Compared with the aged group, the long-lived group had more naive CD4+ T cells, fewer expanded clones and increased TCR diversity, suggesting age selection. Because profiling used bulk unsorted PBMCs, naive and antigen-experienced compartments could not be compared conclusively. Estimates of total diversity based on one million sequenced T cells were considered lower bounds and underestimates.

The donors were roughly 38 Caucasian individuals from Russia, aged roughly 6 to 95 years, who were systemically healthy. Each donor gave about 9.8 milliliters of peripheral blood, drawn into EDTA-treated Vacutainer tubes. Ficoll-Paque density-gradient centrifugation was used to isolate PBMCs, with at least 6 million per sample. Total RNA was extracted from PBMCs with Trizol reagent, with at least 6 micrograms obtained per sample. The percentages of naive CD45RAhigh/CD27high T cells were determined by flow cytometry on a PBMC aliquot from every donor. The library was produced with 5' RACE. TCRdb shows the sequencer as Illumina HiSeq 2500. A second roughly 6 to 12 cycle PCR used a sample-barcoded 5' primer and a J-beta primer mix. A template-switch 5' adaptor carrying 12 random nucleotides introduced a unique molecular identifier onto each TCR beta cDNA molecule. Each sample yielded at least 2.5 million CDR3-containing paired-end reads. First-strand cDNA was synthesized from all RNA with the Mint cDNA synthesis kit, primed by a TRBC-specific oligonucleotide. After uracil-DNA glycosylase treatment, a first 18-cycle PCR used universal primers M1SS and BC2_uni_R on all cDNA. For the original study's pipeline: For normalization, 1 million high-quality reads, each with a distinct molecular identifier, were randomly selected from each sample. Instead of being binned into consensus sequences, reads with shared molecular identifiers were discarded. MiTCR, run with a Q25 quality threshold and the strictest error-elimination algorithm, handled CDR3 identification, clonotype clustering and error correction. A nonparametric unseen species model with Euler transformation was used to estimate a lower bound on total TCR beta diversity. Starting from the raw public reads, TCRdb applied fastp trimming at Q25, assembled clones with MiXCR and retained in-frame beta chains. CDR3 protein duplicates are merged, each entry listing the most common genes and DNA. TCRdb's processing, not the authors', yielded these V and J calls. This sample is represented by about 730,000 distinct CDR3 sequences; 40% to 45% of them were singletons. The biggest ten clones account for 20% to 25% of the sample.

Remarks on this clonotype: No cognate antigen has been identified for it. Base qualities are not provided; no much larger clone lies one nucleotide away.

The sequenced sample consisted of blood. The sequence was collected from a woman between 55 and 75 years old in good health.

The sequenced DNA: TGTGCCAGCAGTTATGTTCAGAGAAATACCGGGGAGCTGTTTTTT. This translates into CASSYVQRNTGELFF. Recombination connected TRBV6-6 to TRBJ2-2; the D segment cannot be called with confidence. V is reduced by 3 bases and J by 5 bases, leaving a spacing of 13 bases between them. Reading the germline V gene (reference sequence) gives CDR1 MNHNY and CDR2 SVGAGI. The CDR3 runs 15 residues from the cysteine to the phenylalanine. Only CDR3 DNA is held: 45 bases, read in frame from base 1.